Reported below is one T cell receptor beta chain. Its antigen remains unidentified. The V end lost 0 bases, the J end lost 6 bases, and 16 bases lay between the germline ends. CDR3 length equals 15 residues. The germline CDR1 and CDR2 sequences are SGHRS and YFSETQ. HTBI primers from iRepertoire and Arm-PCR of CDR3 regions yielded the TCR beta libraries. Original processing notes: Identification of gene segments yielded 60 to 80 TRBV and 14 to 15 TRBJ across samples. MiXCR, run by TCRdb on the multiplex PCR reads, gives a single entry per CDR3 protein. TCRdb, not the authors, supplied the V and J calls. The table has a few hundred thousand distinct CDR3 sequences, around 24% seen once. This sample is part of a study of regulatory T cells in long-lasting Graves disease. Study in general: Persistent cases took antithyroid drugs over 5 years and stayed TSH receptor antibody positive. Notes on the study in general: Study was limited to peripheral blood, excluding thyroid tissue.

Described time point: persistent/refractory GD, antithyroid drugs over 5 years with positive TRAb. TCR sequences were obtained from RNA taken from PBMCs. The J gene is TRBJ2-7, the V gene TRBV5-1, with a weak D call TRBD2 (5 bases). The receptor was isolated from a female donor with Graves disease. This sample comprised peripheral blood mononuclear cells (PBMCs), obtained when the disease was refractory, from a patient treated with antithyroid drugs. CDR3: CASSLAASGFGEQYF. CDR3 DNA sequence: TGCGCCAGCAGCTTGGCCGCGTCGGGGTTCGGCGAGCAGTACTTC.